The entry below describes one T cell receptor beta chain. This entry comes from a study of Ad26.COV2.S vaccination and SARS-CoV-2 variants. The CDR3 totals 15 residues. CDR1 is MDHEN, CDR2 SYDVKM, per germline. V was clipped by 8 bases and J by 8 bases, with 22 bases between them. The treatment: roughly 18 received Ad26.COV2.S at low or high dose, single or two shots; about 5 received placebo; per-sample allocation not given. Sampling happened 63 days after the first vaccine or placebo injection. Profiled with immunoSEQ multiplex PCR; TCRdb holds only in-frame clones, not every one. The data contain about 480,000 clones, 70% to 90% of them seen just once; the ten biggest clones take up 13%.

The sample consisted of peripheral blood, taken in a trial of Ad26.COV2.S vaccine versus placebo. This rearrangement joins TRBV28 to TRBJ2-1, with D perhaps TRBD2 (6 bases). The source of this sequence is a person between 18 and 59 years old who received the Ad26.COV2.S COVID-19 vaccine or a placebo. This CDR3 reads CASRRAGLGGDEQFF. The CDR3 DNA sequence: TGTGCCAGCCGGAGGGCGGGTCTGGGGGGTGATGAGCAGTTCTTC. Supplemented by reference TRBV28 and TRBJ2-1, the full variable domain reads DVKVTQSSRYLVKRTGEKVFLECVQDMDHENMFWYRQDPGLGLRLIYFSYDVKMKEKGDIPEGYSVSREKKERFSLILESASTNQTSMYLCASRRAGLGGDEQFFGPGTRLTVL.